Below are 15 T cell receptor beta chains sequenced from a single sample in a study of blood T cell repertoires in COVID-19. Profiling relied on immunoSEQ multiplex PCR, and the TCRdb table lists in-frame clones only, not all of them. This table has a few hundred thousand clones, around 81% appearing once. The sample comprised peripheral blood. These receptors were taken from a woman aged 25 to 39 who had recovered from COVID-19.

This rearrangement joins TRBV6-4 to TRBJ2-3; D gene ambiguous. Trimming pared 0 bases from V and 1 base from J, leaving 5 bases between. This CDR3 is built from 14 residues. Per germline, CDR1 MRHNA and CDR2 SNTAGT. This CDR3 is CASSDSAGTDTQYF. CDR3 bases: TGTGCCAGCAGTGACTCCGCGGGCACAGATACGCAGTATTTT.

The J gene is TRBJ2-7, the V gene TRBV4-1, with a tentative D call TRBD1 (8 bases). V lost 2 bases and J lost 3, with 17 bases in between. The CDR3 runs to 16 residues. Germline CDR1 MGHRA, CDR2 YSYEKL. CDR3 in DNA: TGCGCCAGCAGCCAACCTAGACAGGGGAGGGACTACGAGCAGTACTTC. This codes for CASSQPRQGRDYEQYF.

This sequence joins TRBV7-9 and TRBJ2-5; the match to TRBD1 covers 9 bases. Germline assignment: CDR1 SEHNR and CDR2 FQNEAQ (reference sequence). V shed 5 bases, J shed 6 bases, and the junction held 1 base outside the gene matches. The CDR3 is 12 residues long. CDR3 sequence: CASSGTGKTQYF. DNA for the CDR3: TGTGCCAGCAGCGGGACAGGGAAGACCCAGTACTTC.

This chain joins TRBV14 and TRBJ1-2; unclear D gene. This CDR3 is 15 amino acids long. From germline, CDR1 is SGHDN and CDR2 FVKESK. The V end lost 1 base, the J end lost 2 bases, and 11 bases lay between the germline ends. CDR3 protein: CASSQAPTRNYGYTF. DNA of the CDR3: TGTGCCAGCAGCCAAGCTCCTACTCGCAACTATGGCTACACCTTC.

The CDR3 is CASSPTANSGNTIYF. The CDR3, as DNA: TGTGCCAGCTCACCCACAGCCAACTCTGGAAACACCATATATTTT. V usage is TRBV18 and J usage is TRBJ1-3; D unclear. The CDR3 extends over 15 amino acids. Germline V CDR1 and CDR2: KGHSH, LQKENI. The V end lost 3 bases, the J end lost 0 bases, and 9 bases lay between the germline ends.

This clone was counted only a few times. This chain uses TRBV6-4 with TRBJ2-2; maybe TRBD2 (6 bases). The CDR3 spans 17 residues. Trimming removed 0 bases at V and 1 base at J, with 12 bases between. Germline V gene lookup returns CDR1 MRHNA and CDR2 SNTAGT. The CDR3, as DNA: TGTGCCAGCAGTGACTCCGCTGGGGGAGGGAACACCGGGGAGCTGTTTTTT. It yields the protein CASSDSAGGGNTGELFF.

The CDR3 loop reads CASSLIRRVSPLHF. The CDR3 DNA is TGTGCCAGCAGTCTCATCCGTCGGGTTTCACCCCTCCACTTT. This chain links TRBV28 with TRBJ1-6; D is undetermined. The CDR3 has 14 residues. The V and J ends lost 5 bases and 9 bases respectively, with 14 bases between them. Germline CDR1 reads MDHEN; CDR2 reads SYDVKM.

The CDR3 here is CASSLATGPQETQYF. The CDR3 DNA sequence: TGTGCCAGCAGCTTAGCGACAGGCCCGCAAGAGACCCAGTACTTC. The chain is built from TRBV7-6 and TRBJ2-5; weak D call: TRBD1 (6 bases). Deletions cut 0 bases from V and 2 bases from J, with 10 bases between. CDR3 size: 15 residues. Germline CDR1 SGHVS, CDR2 FNYEAQ.

The chain is built from TRBV30 and TRBJ1-4; D call uncertain. The germline V and J ends were trimmed by 5 bases and 7 bases, with 14 bases remaining between them. Germline V gives CDR1 GTSNPN, CDR2 SVGIG (reference sequence). The CDR3 loop spans 13 amino acids. The CDR3 nucleotides read TGTGCCTGGGAAGAGGGTCGGGTTGAAAAACTGTTTTTT. This codes for CAWEEGRVEKLFF. The full variable domain, in which reference TRBV30 and TRBJ1-4 provide the parts outside the CDR3, is SQTIHQWPATLVQPVGSPLSLECTVEGTSNPNLYWYRQAAGRGLQLLFYSVGIGQISSEVPQNLSASRPQDRQFILSSKKLLLSDSGFYLCAWEEGRVEKLFFGSGTQLSVL.

J is TRBJ2-2 and V is TRBV5-6, with D uncertain. The CDR3 loop spans 15 amino acids. V lost 5 bases to trimming and J lost 0 bases, with 11 bases between them. CDR1 is SGHDT, CDR2 YYEEEE, per germline. CDR3 in DNA: TGTGCCAGCAGACGAGAGAGTGCGAACACCGGGGAGCTGTTTTTT. Its translation is CASRRESANTGELFF.

The chain carries TRBV7-9 and TRBJ2-5; 12 bases fit TRBD2. Germline V lookup: CDR1 SEHNR, CDR2 FQNEAQ (reference sequence). This CDR3 has 18 residues. Trimming removed 1 base from V and 1 base from J; junction bases left unmatched: 7. The CDR3 protein is CASSLVTSGSRSQETQYF. The CDR3 DNA follows: TGTGCCAGCAGCTTAGTGACTAGCGGGAGCAGGAGCCAAGAGACCCAGTACTTC.

The V call is TRBV15, the J call TRBJ2-1; maybe TRBD2 (7 bases). This CDR3 region has 17 residues. V was shortened by 1 base and J by 4 bases, with 17 bases between the two germline ends. Looked up from germline, CDR1 is LNHNV and CDR2 is YYDKDF (reference sequence). CDR3 amino acids: CATSRGQEGGSYNEQFF. The CDR3 coding sequence is TGTGCCACCAGCAGAGGACAGGAGGGAGGGTCGTACAATGAGCAGTTCTTC.

V and J are TRBV6-6 and TRBJ1-5, with a weak D call TRBD1 (6 bases). Germline V gene sequence: CDR1 MNHNY, CDR2 SVGAGI (reference sequence). The CDR3 is made up of 15 amino acids. Trimming stripped 2 bases from V and 6 bases from J, with 14 bases between. In DNA form, the CDR3 reads TGTGCCAGCAGTTACCCGGGACAACTGGGTCAGCCCCAGCATTTT. Translated, it gives CASSYPGQLGQPQHF.

V and J are TRBV28 and TRBJ1-4; maybe TRBD1 (5 bases). V gave up 9 bases and J gave up 8 bases, with 16 bases separating them. Per the germline V gene, CDR1 is MDHEN and CDR2 is SYDVKM. CDR3 size: 13 residues. The CDR3 spells CASRLTDLEKLFF. The CDR3 region has the DNA TGTGCCAGTCGCTTGACAGACCTGGAAAAACTGTTTTTT.

This rearrangement joins TRBV3-1 (or the pseudogene TRBV3-2) to TRBJ1-3, with 8 bases identical to TRBD1. The J segment lost 4 bases and the V segment lost 0 bases, leaving 5 bases of the junction unmatched. The CDR3 has 16 residues. Germline CDR1 LGHDT, CDR2 YNNKEL (reference sequence). The CDR3 DNA reads TGTGCCAGCAGCCAAGAGTGGACAGGGTCGGGAAACACCATATATTTT. It codes for CASSQEWTGSGNTIYF.